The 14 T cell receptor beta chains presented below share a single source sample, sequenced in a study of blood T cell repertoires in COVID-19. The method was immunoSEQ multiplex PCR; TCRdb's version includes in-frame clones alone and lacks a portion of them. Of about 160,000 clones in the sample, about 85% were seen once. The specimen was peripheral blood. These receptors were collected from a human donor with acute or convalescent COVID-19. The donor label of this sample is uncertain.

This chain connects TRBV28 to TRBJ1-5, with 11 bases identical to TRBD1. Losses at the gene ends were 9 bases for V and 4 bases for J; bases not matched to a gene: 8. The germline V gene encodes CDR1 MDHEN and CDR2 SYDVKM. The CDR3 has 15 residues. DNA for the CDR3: TGTGCCAGTGAGGGACAGGGGGGGATAAATCAGCCCCAGCATTTT. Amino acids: CASEGQGGINQPQHF.

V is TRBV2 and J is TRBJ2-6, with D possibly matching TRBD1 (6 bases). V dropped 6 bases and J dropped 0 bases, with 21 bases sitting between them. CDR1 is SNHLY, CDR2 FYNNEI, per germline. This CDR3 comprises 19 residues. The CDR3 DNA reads TGTGCCAGCAGGAAAGAGGACAGCAAGCATTTCTCTGGGGCCAACGTCCTGACTTTC. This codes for CASRKEDSKHFSGANVLTF.

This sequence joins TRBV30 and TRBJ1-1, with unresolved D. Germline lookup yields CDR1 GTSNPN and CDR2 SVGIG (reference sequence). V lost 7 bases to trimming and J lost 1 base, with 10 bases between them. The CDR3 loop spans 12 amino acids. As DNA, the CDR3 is TGTGCCTCCGCGCATCCGAACACTGAAGCTTTCTTT. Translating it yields CASAHPNTEAFF.

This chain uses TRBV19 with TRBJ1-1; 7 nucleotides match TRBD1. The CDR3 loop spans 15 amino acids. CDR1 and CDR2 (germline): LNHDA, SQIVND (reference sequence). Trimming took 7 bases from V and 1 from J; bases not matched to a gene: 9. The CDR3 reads CASTPGRQGNTEAFF. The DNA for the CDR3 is TGTGCCAGTACCCCGGGACGACAGGGGAACACTGAAGCTTTCTTT.

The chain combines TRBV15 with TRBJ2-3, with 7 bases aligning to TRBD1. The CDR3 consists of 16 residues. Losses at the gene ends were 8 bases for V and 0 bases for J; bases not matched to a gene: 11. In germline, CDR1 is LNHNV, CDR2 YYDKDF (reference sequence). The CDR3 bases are TGTGCCACCGCCATGGGGGACAGATCAAGCACAGATACGCAGTATTTT. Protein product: CATAMGDRSSTDTQYF.

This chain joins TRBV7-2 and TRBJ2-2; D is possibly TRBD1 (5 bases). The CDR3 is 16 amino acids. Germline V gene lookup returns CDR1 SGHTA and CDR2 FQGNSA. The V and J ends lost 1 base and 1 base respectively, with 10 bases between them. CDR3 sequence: CASSLGTGMNTGELFF. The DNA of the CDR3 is TGTGCCAGCAGCTTAGGAACAGGAATGAACACCGGGGAGCTGTTTTTT. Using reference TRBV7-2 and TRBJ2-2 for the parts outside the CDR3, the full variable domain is GAGVSQSPSNKVTEKGKDVELRCDPISGHTALYWYRQSLGQGLEFLIYFQGNSAPDKSGLPSDRFSAERTGGSVSTLTIQRTQQEDSAVYLCASSLGTGMNTGELFFGEGSRLTVL.

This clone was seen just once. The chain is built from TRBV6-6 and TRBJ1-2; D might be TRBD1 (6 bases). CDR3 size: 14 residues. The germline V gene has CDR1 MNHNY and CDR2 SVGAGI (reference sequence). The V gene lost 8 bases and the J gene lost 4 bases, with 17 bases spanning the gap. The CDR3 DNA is TGTGCCAGCCAGCCAGGGGAACTCCTCTATGGCTACACCTTC. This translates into CASQPGELLYGYTF.

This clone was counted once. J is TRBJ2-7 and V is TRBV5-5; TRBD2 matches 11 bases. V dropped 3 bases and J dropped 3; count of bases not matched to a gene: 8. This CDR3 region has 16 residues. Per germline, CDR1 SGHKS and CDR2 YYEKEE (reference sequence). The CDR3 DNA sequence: TGTGCCAGCAGCTCCGGGACTAGCGGTTTGGGCTACGAGCAGTACTTC. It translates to CASSSGTSGLGYEQYF.

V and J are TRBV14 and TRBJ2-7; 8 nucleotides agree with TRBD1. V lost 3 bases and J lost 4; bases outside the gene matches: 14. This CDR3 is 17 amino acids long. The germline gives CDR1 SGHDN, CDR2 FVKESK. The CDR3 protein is CASSHRFGRTGNYEQYF. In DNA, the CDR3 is TGTGCCAGCAGCCACCGATTTGGGCGGACAGGGAATTACGAGCAGTACTTC.

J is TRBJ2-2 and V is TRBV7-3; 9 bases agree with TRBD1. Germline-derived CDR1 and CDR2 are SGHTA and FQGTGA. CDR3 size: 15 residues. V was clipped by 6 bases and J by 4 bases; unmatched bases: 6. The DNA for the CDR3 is TGTGCCAGCAGTTTACAGGGGGCCGGCACCGGGGAGCTGTTTTTT. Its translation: CASSLQGAGTGELFF.

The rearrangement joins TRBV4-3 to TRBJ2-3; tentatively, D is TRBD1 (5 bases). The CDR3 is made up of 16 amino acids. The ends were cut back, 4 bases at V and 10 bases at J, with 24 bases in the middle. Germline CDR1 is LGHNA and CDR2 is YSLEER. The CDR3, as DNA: TGCGCCAGCAGCCCCGGTTCGGGCAGGGCAAGTCGAGCGCAGTATTTT. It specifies CASSPGSGRASRAQYF.

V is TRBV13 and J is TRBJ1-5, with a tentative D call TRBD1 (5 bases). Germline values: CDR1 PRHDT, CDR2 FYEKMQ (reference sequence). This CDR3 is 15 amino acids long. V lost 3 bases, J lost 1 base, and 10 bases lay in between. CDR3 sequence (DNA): TGTGCCAGCAGCTTTGGAGGGACCAGCAATCAGCCCCAGCATTTT. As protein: CASSFGGTSNQPQHF.

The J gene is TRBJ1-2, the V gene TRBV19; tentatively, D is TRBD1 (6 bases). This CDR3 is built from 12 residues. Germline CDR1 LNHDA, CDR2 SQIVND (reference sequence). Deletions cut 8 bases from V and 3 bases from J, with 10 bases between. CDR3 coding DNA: TGTGCCAGTCTTCAGGGGTACTATGGCTACACCTTC. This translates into CASLQGYYGYTF.

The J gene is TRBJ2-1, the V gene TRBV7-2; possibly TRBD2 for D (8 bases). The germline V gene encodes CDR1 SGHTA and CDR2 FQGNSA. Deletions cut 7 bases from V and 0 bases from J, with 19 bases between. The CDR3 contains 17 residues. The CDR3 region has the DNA TGTGCCAGCACCACGGGAGGGGGCCTTACCTCCTACAATGAGCAGTTCTTC. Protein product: CASTTGGGLTSYNEQFF. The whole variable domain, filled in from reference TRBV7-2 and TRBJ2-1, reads GAGVSQSPSNKVTEKGKDVELRCDPISGHTALYWYRQSLGQGLEFLIYFQGNSAPDKSGLPSDRFSAERTGGSVSTLTIQRTQQEDSAVYLCASTTGGGLTSYNEQFFGPGTRLTVL.